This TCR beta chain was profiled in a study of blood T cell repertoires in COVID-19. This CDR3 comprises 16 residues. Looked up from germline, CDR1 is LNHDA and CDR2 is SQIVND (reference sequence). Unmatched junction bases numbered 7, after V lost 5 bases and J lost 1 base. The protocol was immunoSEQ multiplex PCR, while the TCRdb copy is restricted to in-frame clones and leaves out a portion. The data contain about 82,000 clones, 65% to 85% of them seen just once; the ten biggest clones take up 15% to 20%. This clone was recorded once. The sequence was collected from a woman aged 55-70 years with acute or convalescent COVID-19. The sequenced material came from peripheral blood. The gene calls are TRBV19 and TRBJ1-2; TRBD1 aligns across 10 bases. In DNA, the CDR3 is TGTGCCAGTAGTCCCTACCGGGACAGGGGTAACTATGGCTACACCTTC. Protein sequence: CASSPYRDRGNYGYTF.